This T cell receptor (beta chain) was identified during a study of CD8 T cells in Susac syndrome. RNA in amounts of roughly 0.5 to 1 ug was reverse transcribed with random hexamers. Amplification of TCR beta CDR3 used immunoSEQ multiplex PCR across 54 Vbeta and 13 Jbeta. A single record per CDR3 protein comes from TCRdb applying MiXCR to the immunoSEQ multiplex PCR reads. The sample lists a few hundred thousand distinct CDR3 sequences; 95% were seen once. The CDR3 has 15 amino acids. In germline, CDR1 is SEHNR, CDR2 FQNEAQ (reference sequence). V trimming: 10 bases; J trimming: 6 bases; junction bases outside the gene matches: 12.

This TCR was sampled from a human donor with multiple sclerosis. The rearrangement joins TRBV7-9 to TRBJ2-1; 10 bases fit TRBD1. The sequenced material came from CD4+ T cells from PBMCs. For the CDR3, the DNA is TGTGCCACCTACCTCTATCGGACAGGGGGCAATGAGCAGTTCTTC. Translated: CATYLYRTGGNEQFF.